Listed below are T cell receptor beta chains from one sample, sequenced in a study of OX40 agonist ivuxolimab in advanced cancers. The protocol was immunoSEQ multiplex PCR, while the TCRdb copy is restricted to in-frame clones and leaves out a portion. The profile shows tens of thousands of clones, about 85% of them singletons. This material consisted of CD4+ or CD8+ T cells sorted from blood, taken in a trial of the OX40 agonist ivuxolimab. Receptors were obtained from an adult with an advanced solid tumor such as melanoma, head and neck, liver or kidney cancer. Each CDR3 is given with its conserved first and last residue. Each record gives: D gene, clone size, V gene, J gene, CDR3 protein, CDR3 DNA. D genes are given only for firm matches. Some rows mark clone size as missing; the rest say once, few, many or name a class of expanded clone.

NA	NA	TRBV19	TRBJ2-1	CASSTPRGSGLSYNEQFF	TGTGCCAGTAGTACCCCAAGAGGGAGTGGACTCTCCTACAATGAGCAGTTCTTC
TRBD2	NA	TRBV13	TRBJ2-1	CASSPLGGTSVDEQFF	TGTGCCAGCAGCCCCCTTGGCGGGACTAGCGTCGATGAGCAGTTCTTC
NA	NA	TRBV7-6	TRBJ2-3	CASSPLLPPPQYF	TGTGCCAGCAGCCCCCTTCTTCCCCCTCCGCAGTATTTT
NA	NA	TRBV2	TRBJ2-2	CASEWGAYIPGELFF	TGTGCCAGCGAGTGGGGGGCTTATATCCCCGGGGAGCTGTTTTTT
TRBD1	NA	TRBV6-6	TRBJ2-7	CASSLSGQGYEQYF	TGTGCCAGCAGCCTCAGTGGACAGGGCTACGAGCAGTACTTC
TRBD2	NA	TRBV18	TRBJ2-1	CASSPPSGRFNEQFF	TGTGCCAGCTCACCGCCTAGCGGGAGGTTCAATGAGCAGTTCTTC
NA	once	TRBV7-2	TRBJ2-1	CASSLGANPIQQFF	TGTGCCAGCAGCTTAGGGGCGAACCCCATTCAACAGTTCTTC
NA	NA	TRBV29-1	TRBJ2-4	CSVLAPKVGPKNIQYF	TGCAGCGTCCTTGCTCCGAAGGTGGGACCCAAAAACATTCAGTACTTC
NA	NA	TRBV5-8	TRBJ1-5	CASSLVDSNQPQHF	TGTGCCAGCAGCTTGGTAGACAGCAATCAGCCCCAGCATTTT
NA	NA	TRBV5-4	TRBJ1-3	CASSFPFSGNTIYF	TGTGCCAGCAGCTTTCCGTTCTCTGGAAACACCATATATTTT
TRBD2	NA	TRBV5-1	TRBJ2-5	CASSFLNGRAGETQYF	TGCGCCAGCAGCTTTCTCAACGGGAGGGCTGGGGAGACCCAGTACTTC
TRBD1	NA	TRBV7-6	TRBJ1-5	CASSQIQGRQPQHF	TGTGCCAGCAGCCAAATACAGGGGCGGCAGCCCCAGCATTTT
NA	NA	TRBV7-9	TRBJ2-3	CASTSQTDEAYF	TGTGCCAGCACCTCCCAGACAGATGAGGCGTATTTT
TRBD1	NA	TRBV6-1	TRBJ1-5	CASIRTRQGDQPQHF	TGTGCCAGCATAAGAACCAGACAGGGGGATCAGCCCCAGCATTTT
TRBD1	NA	TRBV7-8	TRBJ1-1	CASSLTGGITEAFF	TGTGCCAGCAGCCTAACAGGGGGCATCACTGAAGCTTTCTTT
NA	NA	TRBV2	TRBJ2-5	CASSERIGGLWEQETQYF	TGTGCCAGCAGTGAGAGGATCGGGGGGCTCTGGGAACAAGAGACCCAGTACTTC
NA	NA	TRBV5-6	TRBJ1-5	CASSLAGYQPQHF	TGTGCCAGCAGCTTGGCAGGGTACCAGCCCCAGCATTTT